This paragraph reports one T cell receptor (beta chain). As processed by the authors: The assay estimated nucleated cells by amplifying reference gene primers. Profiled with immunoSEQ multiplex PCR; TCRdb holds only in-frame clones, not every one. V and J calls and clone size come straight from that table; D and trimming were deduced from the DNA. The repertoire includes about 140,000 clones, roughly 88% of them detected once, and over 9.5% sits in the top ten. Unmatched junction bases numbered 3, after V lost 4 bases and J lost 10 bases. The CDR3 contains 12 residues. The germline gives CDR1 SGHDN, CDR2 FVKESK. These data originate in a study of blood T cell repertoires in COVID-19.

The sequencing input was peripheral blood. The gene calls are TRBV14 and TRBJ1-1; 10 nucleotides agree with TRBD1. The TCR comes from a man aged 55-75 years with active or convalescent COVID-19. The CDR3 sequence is CASSLWTGGAFF. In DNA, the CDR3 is TGTGCCAGCAGCCTTTGGACAGGGGGAGCTTTCTTT.